The 5 T cell receptor beta chains listed next were all sequenced from one sample in a study of vaccination and CD4 T cells after COVID-19. CD4+ T cells that had been cultured provided DNA sequenced with the Oncomine TCR Beta short-read assay. TCRdb passed the PCR reads through MiXCR, listing each CDR3 protein once. The data hold 600 or so distinct CDR3 sequences, with approximately 8% observed a single time. Their recognized antigens are unknown. Treatment denoted: roughly ten-day PBMC culture with coronavirus spike peptide pools or control peptides (ViraFEST assay). Samples of CD4+ T cells were obtained from the unexposed donor before the COVID-19 pandemic (2011-2018). Source material: CD4+ T cells from blood, cultured in vitro. All receptors come from a human donor in good health.

This clonotype was seen a handful of times. The V and J genes are TRBV5-1 and TRBJ2-7; 8 positions match TRBD2. The CDR3 is made up of 16 amino acids. After removal of 4 bases from V and 0 bases from J, the junction contained 9 bases not matched to a gene. CDR1 and CDR2 from the germline V gene are SGHRS and YFSETQ. The CDR3 is CASSRQLAGSSYEQYF. CDR3 in DNA: TGCGCCAGCAGCAGACAGCTAGCGGGCAGCTCCTACGAGCAGTACTTC.

By proportion, this clonotype is large. The CDR3 DNA reads as TGTGCCAGCCATGCCCCCGCAGGGCTCGAGACCCAGTACTTC. It encodes CASHAPAGLETQYF. The V call is TRBV5-4, the J call TRBJ2-5; tentative D call: TRBD1 (5 bases). Germline V gene data show CDR1 as SGHNT and CDR2 as YYREEE (reference sequence). The V end was cut by 7 bases, the J end by 5 bases, with 18 bases between. The CDR3 is made up of 14 amino acids.

In its sample, this clonotype ranks as medium-sized. This sequence joins TRBV29-1 and TRBJ1-1; TRBD1 aligns across 9 bases. After removal of 7 bases from V and 11 bases from J, the junction contained 5 bases not matched to a gene. Germline V lookup: CDR1 SQVTM, CDR2 ANQGSEA. The CDR3 runs to 10 residues. CDR3 sequence: CSAAQGAAFF. The CDR3 DNA is TGCAGCGCGGCACAGGGGGCGGCTTTCTTT.

The chain carries TRBV5-1 and TRBJ2-1, with D perhaps matching TRBD2 (6 bases). CDR1 is SGHRS, CDR2 YFSETQ, per germline. V was clipped by 0 bases and J by 3 bases, with 16 bases between them. The length of the CDR3 is 17 residues. The CDR3 sequence is CASSLAPGLGNYNEQFF. In DNA, the CDR3 is TGCGCCAGCAGCTTGGCCCCGGGACTGGGAAACTACAATGAGCAGTTCTTC.

Points on this clonotype: A read error is possible here, since a much larger clone lies one base away. The chain joins TRBV12-3 or TRBV12-4 to TRBJ2-6; D perhaps matches TRBD2 (7 bases). The CDR3 runs 15 residues. CDR3 protein: CASSWGGSGASVLTF. Written as DNA, the CDR3 is TGTGCCAGCAGTTGGGGGGGATCAGGGGCCAGCGTCCTGACTTTC.